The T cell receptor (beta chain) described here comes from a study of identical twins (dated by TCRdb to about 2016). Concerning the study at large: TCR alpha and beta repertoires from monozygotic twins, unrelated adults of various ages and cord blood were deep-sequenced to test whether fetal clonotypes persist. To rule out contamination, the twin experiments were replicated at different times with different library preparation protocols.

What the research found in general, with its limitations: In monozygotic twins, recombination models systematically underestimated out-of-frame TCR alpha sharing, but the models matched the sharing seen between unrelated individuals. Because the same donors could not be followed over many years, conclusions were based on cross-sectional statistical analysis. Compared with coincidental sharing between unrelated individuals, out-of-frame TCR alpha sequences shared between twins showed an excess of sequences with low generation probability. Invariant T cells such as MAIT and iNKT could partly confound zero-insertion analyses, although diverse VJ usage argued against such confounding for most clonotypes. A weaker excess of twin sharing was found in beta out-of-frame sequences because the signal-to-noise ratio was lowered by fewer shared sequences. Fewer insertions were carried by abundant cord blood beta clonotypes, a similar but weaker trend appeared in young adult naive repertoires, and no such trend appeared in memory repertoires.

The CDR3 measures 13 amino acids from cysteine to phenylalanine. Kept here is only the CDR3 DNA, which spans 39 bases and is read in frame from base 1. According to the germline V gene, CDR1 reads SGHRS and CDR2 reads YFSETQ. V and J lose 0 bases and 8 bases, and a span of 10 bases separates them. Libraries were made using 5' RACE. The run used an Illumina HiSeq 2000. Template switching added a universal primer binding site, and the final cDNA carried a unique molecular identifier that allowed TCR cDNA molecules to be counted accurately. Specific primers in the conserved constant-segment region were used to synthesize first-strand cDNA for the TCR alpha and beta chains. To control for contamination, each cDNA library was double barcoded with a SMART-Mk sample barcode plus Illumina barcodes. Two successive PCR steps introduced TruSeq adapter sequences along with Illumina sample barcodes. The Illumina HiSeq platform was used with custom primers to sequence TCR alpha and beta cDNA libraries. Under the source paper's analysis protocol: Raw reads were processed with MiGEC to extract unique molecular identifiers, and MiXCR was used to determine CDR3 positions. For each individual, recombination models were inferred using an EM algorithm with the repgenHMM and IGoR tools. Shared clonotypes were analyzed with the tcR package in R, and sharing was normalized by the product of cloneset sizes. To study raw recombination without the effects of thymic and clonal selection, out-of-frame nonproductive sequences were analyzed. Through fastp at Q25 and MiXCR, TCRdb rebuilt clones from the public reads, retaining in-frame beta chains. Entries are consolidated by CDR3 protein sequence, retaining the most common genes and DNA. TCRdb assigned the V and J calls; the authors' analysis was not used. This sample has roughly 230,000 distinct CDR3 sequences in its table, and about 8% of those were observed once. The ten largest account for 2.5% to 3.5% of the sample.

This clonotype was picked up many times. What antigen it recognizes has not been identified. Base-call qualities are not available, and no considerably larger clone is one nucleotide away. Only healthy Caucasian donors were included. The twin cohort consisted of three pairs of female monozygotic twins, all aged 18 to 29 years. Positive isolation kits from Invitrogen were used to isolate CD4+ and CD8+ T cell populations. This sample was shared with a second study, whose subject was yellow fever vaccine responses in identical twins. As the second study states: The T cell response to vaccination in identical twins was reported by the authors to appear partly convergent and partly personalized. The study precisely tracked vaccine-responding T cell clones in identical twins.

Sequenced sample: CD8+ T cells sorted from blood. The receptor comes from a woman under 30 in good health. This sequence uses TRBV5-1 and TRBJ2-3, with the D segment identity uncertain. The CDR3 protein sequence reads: CASSLDSDVTQYF. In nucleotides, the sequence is TGCGCCAGCAGCTTGGACTCCGACGTTACGCAGTATTTT.